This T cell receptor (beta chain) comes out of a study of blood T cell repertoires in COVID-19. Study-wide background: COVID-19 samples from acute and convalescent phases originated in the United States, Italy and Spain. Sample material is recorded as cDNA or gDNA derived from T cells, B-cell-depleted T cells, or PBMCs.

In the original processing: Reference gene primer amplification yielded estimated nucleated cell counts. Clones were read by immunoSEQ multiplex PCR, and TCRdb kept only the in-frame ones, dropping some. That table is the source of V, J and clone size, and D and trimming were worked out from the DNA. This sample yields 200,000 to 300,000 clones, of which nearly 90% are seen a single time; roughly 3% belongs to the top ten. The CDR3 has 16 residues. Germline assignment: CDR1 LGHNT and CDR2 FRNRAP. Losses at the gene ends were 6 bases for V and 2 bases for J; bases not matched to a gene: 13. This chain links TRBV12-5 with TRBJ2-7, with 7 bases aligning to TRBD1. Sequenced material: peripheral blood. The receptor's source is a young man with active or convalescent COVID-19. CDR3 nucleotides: TGTGCTAGTGGACTCGACCGGACAGGAGGCCCCTACGAGCAGTACTTC. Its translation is CASGLDRTGGPYEQYF.